This entry concerns a single T cell receptor (beta chain). As yet, its antigen is unknown. These data belong to a study of a mutant IDH1 vaccine in newly diagnosed glioma. On the study more broadly: Of the patients given treatment, approximately 62% were male and about 38% were female, and a mean age of about 44 years was recorded. Before enrollment, the patients had been treated with radiotherapy alone, temozolomide alone, or both together. Most of them had received both.

Study results and limitations: Among patients, around 93% showed immune responses induced by the vaccine. Among top peripheral T cell clonotypes, changes seemed unrelated to pseudoprogression.

Time point given: baseline, week 1 (first vaccination visit). The sample's treatment: pre-vaccination baseline after standard-of-care therapy. Profiled with immunoSEQ multiplex PCR; TCRdb holds only in-frame clones, not every one. The sample includes 90,000 to 95,000 clones, roughly four fifths of them seen just once. The sequencing here drew on PBMCs, taken from a glioma patient treated with radiotherapy, temozolomide or both. The origin of this receptor is a woman aged 45-65 years with glioma.

The CDR3 sequence: CAWSMTGYGYTF. CDR3 sequence (DNA): TGTGCCTGGAGCATGACAGGTTATGGCTACACCTTC. V and J are TRBV30 and TRBJ1-2; D is possibly TRBD1 (6 bases). Germline CDR1 GTSNPN, CDR2 SVGIG (reference sequence). CDR3 length: 12 amino acids. The ends were cut back, 3 bases at V and 5 bases at J, with 10 bases in the middle. Complete variable domain (other parts from reference TRBV30 and TRBJ1-2): SQTIHQWPATLVQPVGSPLSLECTVEGTSNPNLYWYRQAAGRGLQLLFYSVGIGQISSEVPQNLSASRPQDRQFILSSKKLLLSDSGFYLCAWSMTGYGYTFGSGTRLTVV.